The 27 T cell receptor beta chains in this list originate from one sample, sequenced in a study of blood T cell repertoires in COVID-19. Assay used: immunoSEQ multiplex PCR; TCRdb lists only in-frame clones, some missing. Among approximately 89,000 clones, around 72% were seen once, and the ten largest hold roughly a quarter. Sequencing was carried out using peripheral blood. The receptors were gathered from a man aged 65-85 years with acute or convalescent COVID-19.

This rearrangement joins TRBV24-1 to TRBJ2-1; 10 bases fit TRBD1. From germline, CDR1 is KGHDR and CDR2 SFDVKD. The CDR3 is 17 residues long. J was trimmed by 5 bases and V by 0 bases; bases with no gene match: 6. The CDR3 nucleotides are TGTGCCACCAGTGATTTGCCGGGACAGGGGTATCACAATGAGCAGTTCTTC. It translates to CATSDLPGQGYHNEQFF.

The chain joins TRBV2 to TRBJ2-1; 11 bases line up with TRBD1. Germline V CDR1 and CDR2: SNHLY, FYNNEI. The CDR3 length is 15 residues. V dropped 4 bases and J dropped 3; count of bases not matched to a gene: 2. In nucleotides, the CDR3 is TGTGCCAGCAGTGTGGGACAGGGGGTCTACAATGAGCAGTTCTTC. Translated, it gives CASSVGQGVYNEQFF.

The chain has TRBV19 and TRBJ2-3, with a possible D match to TRBD2 (6 bases). Trimming took off 7 bases at V and 1 base at J, with 9 bases between the two ends. The CDR3 is made up of 13 amino acids. From germline, CDR1 is LNHDA and CDR2 SQIVND (reference sequence). Here the CDR3 reads CASKPGGTDTQYF. The CDR3 nucleotides read TGTGCCAGTAAACCGGGGGGCACAGATACGCAGTATTTT.

The J gene is TRBJ1-1, the V gene TRBV28; D gene ambiguous. V was cut by 6 bases and J by 1 base, with 12 bases left in between. Germline values: CDR1 MDHEN, CDR2 SYDVKM. The CDR3 sequence is 14 residues long. CDR3 region: CASSRQPSNTEAFF. The CDR3 bases are TGTGCCAGCAGCAGACAACCATCGAACACTGAAGCTTTCTTT.

This clone has a handful of counts. The chain recombines TRBV6-4 with TRBJ2-5; 16 positions agree with TRBD2. Germline assignment: CDR1 MRHNA and CDR2 SNTAGT. The CDR3 spans 19 residues. CDR3 sequence reads: CAYFGTSGRATIFGETQYF. In DNA, the CDR3 is TGTGCTTACTTCGGGACTAGCGGGAGGGCCACTATATTTGGAGAGACCCAGTACTTC.

The J gene is TRBJ2-1, the V gene TRBV11-2; D ambiguous. The CDR3 covers 15 residues. Trimming removed 1 base at V and 5 bases at J, with 12 bases between. Germline V gene lookup returns CDR1 SGHAT and CDR2 FQNNGV. The CDR3 sequence is CASSLVRRLNNEQFF. Written as DNA, the CDR3 is TGTGCCAGCAGCTTAGTCAGGCGCCTGAACAATGAGCAGTTCTTC.

The chain has TRBV5-1 and TRBJ2-7, with D uncertain. The germline V gene has CDR1 SGHRS and CDR2 YFSETQ. This CDR3 spans 10 amino acids. V was trimmed by 2 bases and J by 6 bases, leaving 3 bases between them. CDR3 bases: TGCGCCAGCAGCTTTAGCGAGCAGTACTTC. Translation gives CASSFSEQYF.

The chain combines TRBV2 with TRBJ2-3; TRBD2 is a possible D gene (5 bases). Germline V gene data show CDR1 as SNHLY and CDR2 as FYNNEI. This CDR3 region has 15 residues. The V gene lost 4 bases and the J gene lost 2 bases, with 13 bases spanning the gap. CDR3 loop: CASSVRRVPTDTQYF. In DNA, the CDR3 is TGTGCCAGCAGTGTCCGGCGGGTCCCCACAGATACGCAGTATTTT.

A remark on this clone: The junction and the germline gene differ at one end; a read error may be behind it. The CDR3 sequence is CASSLGSRADQETQYF. CDR3 coding DNA: TGCGCCAGCAGTTTGGGTTCCAGGGCGGACCAAGAGACCCAGTACTTC. The chain combines TRBV5-1 with TRBJ2-5; perhaps TRBD1 as D (5 bases). This CDR3 has 16 residues. Germline CDR1 SGHRS, CDR2 YFSETQ.

The chain employs TRBV9 and TRBJ2-2; 10 nucleotides line up with TRBD2. The CDR3 length is 16 residues. V lost 2 bases to trimming and J lost 1 base; unmatched junction nucleotides: 2. Germline assignment: CDR1 SGDLS and CDR2 YYNGEE. The CDR3 reads CASSVSGRGNTGELFF. Here the CDR3 DNA reads TGTGCCAGCAGCGTCAGCGGGAGGGGGAACACCGGGGAGCTGTTTTTT.

This sequence joins TRBV27 and TRBJ1-4, with 7 bases identical to TRBD1. Per germline, CDR1 MNHEY and CDR2 SMNVEV (reference sequence). The CDR3 sequence is 12 residues long. Trimming at V came to 6 bases and at J to 10 bases, leaving 5 bases not matched to a gene. In DNA, the CDR3 is TGTGCCAGCAGGGGGCAGGGGGGAAAACTGTTTTTT. It is translated as CASRGQGGKLFF.

CDR3 DNA sequence: TGTGCCAGCTCACCACCGTTGAGGACAGCAGTGGCTCAGCCCCAGCATTTT. This sequence encodes CASSPPLRTAVAQPQHF. V and J are TRBV18 and TRBJ1-5; tentatively, D is TRBD1 (6 bases). The CDR3 is 17 residues long. Trimming pared 0 bases from V and 6 bases from J, leaving 18 bases between. Germline CDR1 KGHSH, CDR2 LQKENI.

This clone appeared a few times. V gene TRBV28 combines with J gene TRBJ1-5, with 7 bases fitting TRBD1. Germline V gene sequence: CDR1 MDHEN, CDR2 SYDVKM. CDR3 length: 14 amino acids. V gave up 5 bases and J gave up 7 bases; unmatched junction bases: 8. The CDR3 DNA reads TGTGCCAGCAGTACAGACAGGGCGCAACAGCCCCAGCATTTT. Amino acid sequence: CASSTDRAQQPQHF.

The chain combines TRBV6-5 with TRBJ2-5; D is possibly TRBD2 (6 bases). The V and J ends lost 4 bases and 9 bases respectively, with 9 bases between them. CDR3 size: 11 residues. Germline V lookup: CDR1 MNHEY, CDR2 SVGAGI. CDR3 nucleotides: TGTGCCAGCAGTTGGAGGGGAGCCCAGTACTTC. Encoded protein: CASSWRGAQYF.

V gene TRBV5-1 combines with J gene TRBJ1-5; D unresolved. From germline, CDR1 is SGHRS and CDR2 YFSETQ. V was cut by 0 bases and J by 7 bases, with 8 bases left in between. This CDR3 region has 13 residues. CDR3 in amino acids: CASSLDVRQPQHF. DNA of the CDR3: TGCGCCAGCAGCTTGGATGTCCGGCAGCCCCAGCATTTT.

V usage is TRBV28 and J usage is TRBJ2-7; D remains ambiguous. CDR3 length: 14 amino acids. Trimming stripped 6 bases from V and 9 bases from J, with 21 bases between. CDR1 and CDR2 from the germline V gene are MDHEN and SYDVKM. Here the CDR3 DNA reads TGTGCCAGCAGACCTGGAGTCTTGAAGGTGGGGCAGTACTTC. As protein: CASRPGVLKVGQYF.

This clone came up a few times. The chain couples TRBV28 to TRBJ1-1; D not resolved. Trimming pared 1 base from V and 7 bases from J, leaving 10 bases between. CDR1 is MDHEN, CDR2 SYDVKM, per germline. The CDR3 runs to 13 residues. The CDR3 reads CASSLSRSNEAFF. The CDR3 DNA follows: TGTGCCAGCAGTTTATCACGGAGCAATGAAGCTTTCTTT.

This chain links TRBV30 with TRBJ2-1; 9 bases are shared with TRBD2. The CDR3 extends over 15 amino acids. V lost 8 bases, J lost 4 bases, and 12 bases stayed unmatched. CDR1 and CDR2 (germline): GTSNPN, SVGIG (reference sequence). For the CDR3, the DNA is TGTGCCCTCCTCAGGGCTAGCGGGAAGTACAATGAGCAGTTCTTC. This gives the protein CALLRASGKYNEQFF.

The rearrangement joins TRBV19 to TRBJ2-7; 8 bases match TRBD1. This CDR3 has 14 residues. Germline CDR1 LNHDA, CDR2 SQIVND (reference sequence). V lost 5 bases to trimming and J lost 4 bases; unmatched junction nucleotides: 7. Here the CDR3 DNA reads TGTGCCAGTAGTGCCCGACAGGGGCAGTACGAGCAGTACTTC. It is translated as CASSARQGQYEQYF.

Only a few counts were recorded for this clone. The genes are TRBV19 and TRBJ2-1; TRBD2 is a possible D gene (5 bases). Germline V gives CDR1 LNHDA, CDR2 SQIVND (reference sequence). V lost 9 bases and J lost 9, with 12 bases in between. This CDR3 spans 11 amino acids. Here the CDR3 reads CARTMRVEQFF. CDR3 bases: TGTGCCAGAACTATGAGGGTTGAGCAGTTCTTC.

This chain uses TRBV7-8 with TRBJ1-2; TRBD1 agrees at 11 bases. V lost 5 bases, J lost 4 bases, and 6 bases stayed unmatched. The V gene's germline CDR1 is SGHVS and CDR2 FQNEAQ. The CDR3 is 15 amino acids. CDR3 DNA sequence: TGTGCCAGCAGCCCGGACAGGGGGCTCCTCTATGGCTACACCTTC. Its translation: CASSPDRGLLYGYTF.

V usage is TRBV6-5 and J usage is TRBJ2-3; TRBD2 aligns across 7 bases. V lost 0 bases and J lost 4; bases outside the gene matches: 4. The germline CDR1 and CDR2 sequences are MNHEY and SVGAGI. The CDR3 covers 15 residues. The CDR3 DNA reads as TGTGCCAGCAGTTACTCAGGACTAGTCGCAGATACGCAGTATTTT. Translation: CASSYSGLVADTQYF.

This clone was found a few times. The CDR3: CASSISQGNYGYTF. As DNA, the CDR3 is TGTGCCAGTAGTATTTCGCAGGGCAACTATGGCTACACCTTC. The rearrangement uses TRBV19 and TRBJ1-2, with TRBD1 as a possible D gene (5 bases). Trimming cost V 3 bases and J 2 bases, with 10 bases left between them. Germline V gene sequence: CDR1 LNHDA, CDR2 SQIVND (reference sequence). This CDR3 spans 14 amino acids.

This chain connects TRBV5-1 to TRBJ1-2; no firm D call. The CDR3 loop spans 12 amino acids. Trimming left V 0 bases short and J 8 bases short, with 8 bases between. The germline V gene encodes CDR1 SGHRS and CDR2 YFSETQ. The CDR3 nucleotides are TGCGCCAGCAGCTTGGCCGGGGAAGGCTACACCTTC. It is translated as CASSLAGEGYTF.

The chain joins TRBV4-2 to TRBJ2-3, with TRBD2 identical over 9 bases. Trimming took 3 bases from V and 3 from J; bases not matched to a gene: 7. There are 16 residues in the CDR3. Germline lookup yields CDR1 LGHNA and CDR2 YNFKEQ. CDR3 nucleotides: TGTGCCAGCAGCCATCCCGCGGGAGGGCGGACAGATACGCAGTATTTT. The encoded protein is CASSHPAGGRTDTQYF.

This chain connects TRBV25-1 to TRBJ2-7; TRBD1 matches 9 bases. The CDR3 is made up of 16 amino acids. Trimming took 5 bases from V and 2 from J; bases not matched to a gene: 10. Germline loops: CDR1 MGHDK, CDR2 SYGVNS. CDR3 sequence: CASSPSPGQGPYEQYF. In DNA form, the CDR3 reads TGTGCCAGCAGTCCGTCCCCGGGACAGGGTCCCTACGAGCAGTACTTC.

V gene TRBV6-6 combines with J gene TRBJ2-7, with 8 positions matching TRBD1. V lost 7 bases and J lost 3; bases outside the gene matches: 8. Germline V gene data show CDR1 as MNHNY and CDR2 as SVGAGI (reference sequence). This CDR3 spans 14 amino acids. CDR3 sequence (DNA): TGTGCCAGCAATGGACAGGGTTCGTTCTACGAGCAGTACTTC. Translated: CASNGQGSFYEQYF.